A single T cell receptor (beta chain) is shown here with its context. Antigen specificity is unknown. These data originate in a study of high-grade serous ovarian cancer treatment subgroups. Across the study: Mean per sample: around 14,000 reads, 6,000 to 8,000 unique TCR beta rearrangements. Study conclusions and caveats: Higher neoantigen levels went with greater TCR clonal relatedness. The analyses considered CDR3 and ignored CDR1 and CDR2. Different patients shared almost no repertoire; same-patient tumors shared about 0.11 to 0.79.

Sequencing used immunoSEQ multiplex PCR; TCRdb keeps in-frame clones, though not all of them. Altogether about 6,200 clones are present, approximately 72% being singletons, with the ten largest covering around 9.3%. CDR1 and CDR2 (germline): SEHNR, FQNEAQ (reference sequence). The trim removed 7 bases at V and 1 base at J, leaving 9 bases unmatched. CDR3 length equals 16 residues. Tumor samples were taken before definitive surgery or chemotherapy. This TCR derives from a human donor with high-grade serous ovarian cancer. The sample taken for sequencing was tumor tissue. V usage is TRBV7-9 and J usage is TRBJ1-2, with 10 bases that match TRBD1. The CDR3 bases are TGTGCCAGCACTTTATTCCGGGACAGGGGTAACTATGGCTACACCTTC. Amino acids: CASTLFRDRGNYGYTF.